The clone carrying this T cell receptor beta chain was recorded at least ten times. Its matching antigen is unknown. The data were taken from a study of T cells in Graves' hyperthyroidism and ophthalmopathy. Regarding the study as a whole: Researchers found most expanded thyroid clonotypes above 0.001 in blood as well.

Germline V gene data show CDR1 as SGHAT and CDR2 as FQNNGV. This CDR3 comprises 11 residues. The V end was cut by 1 base, the J end by 15 bases, with 10 bases between. RNA transcripts gave rise to amplified TCR beta CDR3 regions. First-round RT-PCR of the TCR CDR3 relied on the HTBI primer set. TCRdb used MiXCR to reprocess the multiplex PCR reads, holding one entry per CDR3 protein. The sample includes about 480,000 distinct CDR3 sequences, 13% to 15% of them seen just once. J is TRBJ2-1 and V is TRBV11-2, with D unresolved. This TCR derives from a woman aged 18-29 years with Graves' hyperthyroidism. The source material was blood. The CDR3 protein is CASSLVGSPFF. Written as DNA, the CDR3 is TGTGCCAGCAGCTTAGTTGGGTCCCCGTTCTTC.